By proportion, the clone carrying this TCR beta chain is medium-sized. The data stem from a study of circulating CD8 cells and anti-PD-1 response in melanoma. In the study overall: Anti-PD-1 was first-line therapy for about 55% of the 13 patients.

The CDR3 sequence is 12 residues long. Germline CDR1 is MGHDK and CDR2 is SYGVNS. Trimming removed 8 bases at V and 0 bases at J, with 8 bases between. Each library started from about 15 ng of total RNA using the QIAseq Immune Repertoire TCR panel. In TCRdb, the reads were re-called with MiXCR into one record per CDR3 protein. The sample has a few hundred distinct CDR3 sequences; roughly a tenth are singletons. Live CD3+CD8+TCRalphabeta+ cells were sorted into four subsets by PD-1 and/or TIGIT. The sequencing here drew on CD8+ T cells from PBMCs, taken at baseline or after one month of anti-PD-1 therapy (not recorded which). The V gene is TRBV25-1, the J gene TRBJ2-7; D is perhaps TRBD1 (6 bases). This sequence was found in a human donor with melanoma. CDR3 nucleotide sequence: TGTGCCAGCCGGGACAACTCCTACGAGCAGTACTTC. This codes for CASRDNSYEQYF.